The 7 T cell receptor beta chains reported below all come from one sample, sequenced in a study of OX40 agonist ivuxolimab in advanced cancers. Profiled with immunoSEQ multiplex PCR; TCRdb holds only in-frame clones, not every one. In the table there are around 35,000 clones, about 85% of which are singletons. This sample comprised CD4+ or CD8+ T cells sorted from blood, obtained in a trial of the OX40 agonist ivuxolimab. Receptor source: an adult with an advanced solid tumor such as melanoma, head and neck, liver or kidney cancer.

This rearrangement joins TRBV5-6 to TRBJ2-1, with 7 bases aligning to TRBD1. Germline CDR1 reads SGHDT; CDR2 reads YYEEEE. V dropped 2 bases and J dropped 9; count of bases not matched to a gene: 8. This CDR3 region has 14 residues. The CDR3 loop reads CASSLQGRQFEQFF. The CDR3 nucleotides are TGTGCCAGCAGCTTACAGGGGCGACAATTTGAGCAGTTCTTC.

This clone has just a few counts. This sequence joins TRBV21-1 and TRBJ1-5. TRBV21-1 is a recognized pseudogene. The CDR3 runs 12 residues. The CDR3 coding sequence is TGTGCCAGCAGCAACGTCAATCAGCCCCAGCATTTT. This codes for CASSNVNQPQHF.

V is TRBV7-2 and J is TRBJ1-5, with D uncertain. V was shortened by 2 bases and J by 0 bases, with 5 bases between the two germline ends. The CDR3 covers 14 residues. In germline, CDR1 is SGHTA, CDR2 FQGNSA. CDR3 region: CASSLRGSNQPQHF. CDR3 coding DNA: TGTGCCAGCAGCTTACGGGGTAGCAATCAGCCCCAGCATTTT. Filled out from reference TRBV7-2 and TRBJ1-5, the complete variable domain reads GAGVSQSPSNKVTEKGKDVELRCDPISGHTALYWYRQSLGQGLEFLIYFQGNSAPDKSGLPSDRFSAERTGGSVSTLTIQRTQQEDSAVYLCASSLRGSNQPQHFGDGTRLSIL.

The chain employs TRBV7-6 and TRBJ2-7; possibly TRBD1 or TRBD2 for D (5 bases each). This CDR3 has 16 amino acids. V was clipped by 4 bases and J by 0 bases, with 16 bases between them. The germline gives CDR1 SGHVS, CDR2 FNYEAQ. The DNA for the CDR3 is TGTGCCAGCAGCTCTAGGGGCGGGTTAAGCTCCTACGAGCAGTACTTC. Residues: CASSSRGGLSSYEQYF. Drawing the rest from reference TRBV7-6 and TRBJ2-7, the complete variable domain is GAGVSQSPRYKVTKRGQDVALRCDPISGHVSLYWYRQALGQGPEFLTYFNYEAQQDKSGLPNDRFSAERPEGSISTLTIQRTEQRDSAMYRCASSSRGGLSSYEQYFGPGTRLTVT.

The chain combines TRBV5-1 with TRBJ2-5, with 16 bases that match TRBD2. Gene TRBJ2-7 matches the end of the DNA better, so the J call may be wrong. Germline CDR1 is SGHRS and CDR2 is YFSETQ. The CDR3 consists of 17 residues. This CDR3 reads CASSTGLAGGTSYEQYF. The CDR3, as DNA: TGCGCCAGCAGCACGGGACTAGCGGGGGGGACCTCCTACGAGCAGTACTTC.

V and J are TRBV9 and TRBJ2-7; 9 bases fit TRBD2. V lost 0 bases to trimming and J lost 6 bases; unmatched junction nucleotides: 7. This CDR3 has 15 residues. Germline V lookup: CDR1 SGDLS, CDR2 YYNGEE. The CDR3 here is CASSVEAATSGEQYF. The CDR3 nucleotides are TGTGCCAGCAGCGTAGAGGCCGCGACTAGCGGCGAGCAGTACTTC.

This chain joins TRBV18 and TRBJ2-5; TRBD2 aligns across 8 bases. Germline values: CDR1 KGHSH, CDR2 LQKENI. V trimming: 6 bases; J trimming: 0 bases; junction bases outside the gene matches: 6. CDR3 length: 15 residues. The CDR3 is CASSGLAGDQETQYF. CDR3 coding DNA: TGTGCCAGCTCTGGGCTAGCGGGCGACCAAGAGACCCAGTACTTC.